Given below is one T cell receptor beta chain in context. In the PCR, 60 Vbeta and 13 Jbeta primers were used. Repertoires were generated with immunoSEQ multiplex PCR, while TCRdb's copy carries only in-frame clones and drops some. The sample has roughly 200,000 clones; roughly 81% are singletons. CDR3 length: 15 residues. Trimming took 4 bases from V and 3 from J; bases not matched to a gene: 4. Germline V gene lookup returns CDR1 MDHEN and CDR2 SYDVKM. This sample is part of a study of cytomegalovirus exposure and HLA in healthy donors. The wider study: A previous analysis identified approximately 120 million unique TCR beta sequences derived from roughly 180 million T cells.

J is TRBJ2-1 and V is TRBV28, with 9 bases lining up with TRBD1. Sequenced input: PBMCs. This receptor was identified in a woman in her twenties or thirties in good health and CMV-seropositive. The chain's CDR3 is CASSSLGQGYNEQFF. CDR3 in DNA: TGTGCCAGCAGTTCTTTGGGACAGGGCTACAATGAGCAGTTCTTC.